Shown below are 29 T cell receptor beta chains from a single sample sequenced in a study of cytomegalovirus exposure and HLA in healthy donors. The PCR used 60 Vbeta and 13 Jbeta primers. The repertoire was sequenced with immunoSEQ multiplex PCR; TCRdb's copy has only in-frame clones and lacks some. Seen here are about 140,000 clones, almost 85% observed once, and the top ten hold roughly 1.4%. The sample taken for sequencing was PBMCs. These TCRs come from a man aged 25 to 40 in good health and CMV-seropositive.

The rearrangement links TRBV18 to TRBJ1-5; D is possibly TRBD1 (5 bases). The CDR3 contains 18 residues. V lost 3 bases, J lost 0 bases, and 18 bases lay in between. Germline lookup yields CDR1 KGHSH and CDR2 LQKENI. Written as DNA, the CDR3 is TGTGCCAGCTCACCCATTAATGCGGGACGGAATAGCAATCAGCCCCAGCATTTT. Amino acid sequence: CASSPINAGRNSNQPQHF.

V is TRBV21-1 and J is TRBJ1-1; TRBD1, the table's D call, lacks a check against the DNA. TRBV21-1 counts as a pseudogene. This CDR3 comprises 15 residues. The CDR3 reads CASSNPDSLNTEAFF. DNA for the CDR3: TGTGCCAGCAGCAATCCGGACAGTTTGAACACTGAAGCTTTCTTT.

The chain couples TRBV5-1 to TRBJ2-3; 7 nucleotides match TRBD1. Looked up from germline, CDR1 is SGHRS and CDR2 is YFSETQ. The V gene end was trimmed by 2 bases and the J gene end by 3 bases; junction bases not matched to a gene: 6. CDR3 length: 15 residues. CDR3 sequence (DNA): TGCGCCAGCAGCTTCAAAGGGGGCGCGACAGATACGCAGTATTTT. Translation: CASSFKGGATDTQYF.

This clone was recorded a few times. V usage is TRBV10-3 and J usage is TRBJ1-3; 12 nucleotides agree with TRBD1. This CDR3 comprises 16 residues. The trim removed 5 bases at V and 1 base at J, leaving 3 bases unmatched. Per the germline V gene, CDR1 is ENHRY and CDR2 is SYGVKD. CDR3 residues: CAISLGQGASGNTIYF. The CDR3 region has the DNA TGTGCCATCAGTCTGGGACAGGGGGCATCTGGAAACACCATATATTTT.

The chain uses TRBV28 and TRBJ1-5; D might be TRBD1 (5 bases). Germline loops: CDR1 MDHEN, CDR2 SYDVKM. There are 15 residues in the CDR3. V lost 7 bases to trimming and J lost 4 bases, with 17 bases between them. CDR3 bases: TGTGCCAGCACCCCGTTCAGGGTTGGGAATCAGCCCCAGCATTTT. Residues: CASTPFRVGNQPQHF.

The sample holds a few counts of this clone. The DNA of the CDR3 is TGTGCCAGCATCCGGGATAGCAATCAGCCCCAGCATTTT. Its protein product is CASIRDSNQPQHF. The rearrangement uses TRBV6-1 and TRBJ1-5; D is unclear. Trimming stripped 7 bases from V and 0 bases from J, with 7 bases between. Germline values: CDR1 MNHNS, CDR2 SASEGT. CDR3 length equals 13 residues.

This chain connects TRBV5-4 to TRBJ2-5; 12 nucleotides line up with TRBD2. This CDR3 is built from 17 residues. V lost 5 bases to trimming and J lost 2 bases; unmatched junction nucleotides: 10. Per the germline V gene, CDR1 is SGHNT and CDR2 is YYREEE (reference sequence). The CDR3 spells CASRGDGLAGGQETQYF. The CDR3 DNA sequence: TGTGCCAGCAGAGGGGACGGGCTAGCGGGAGGGCAAGAGACCCAGTACTTC.

The chain is built from TRBV6-5 and TRBJ1-1; 10 positions agree with TRBD1. The CDR3 extends over 15 amino acids. Germline CDR1 MNHEY, CDR2 SVGAGI. Trimming at V came to 2 bases and at J to 3 bases, leaving 3 bases not matched to a gene. The CDR3 spells CASSYAGTGDTEAFF. Here the CDR3 DNA reads TGTGCCAGCAGTTACGCGGGGACAGGGGACACTGAAGCTTTCTTT.

V usage is TRBV27 and J usage is TRBJ2-7; TRBD1 matches at 11 bases. The germline V gene has CDR1 MNHEY and CDR2 SMNVEV (reference sequence). The V segment lost 7 bases and the J segment 5 bases; nucleotides outside the gene matches: 7. The CDR3 loop spans 14 amino acids. The CDR3, as DNA: TGTGCCAGCATGCCGTGGACAGGGGGCGACGAGCAGTACTTC. Its protein is CASMPWTGGDEQYF.

This clone was observed a few times. The chain links TRBV5-6 to TRBJ2-7, with D perhaps TRBD2 (6 bases). The germline V and J ends were trimmed by 0 bases and 5 bases, with 18 bases remaining between them. The CDR3 runs to 16 residues. Germline V gene lookup returns CDR1 SGHDT and CDR2 YYEEEE. This chain's CDR3 is CASSLGDRTGGDEQYF. The CDR3 nucleotides read TGTGCCAGCAGCTTGGGGGACCGCACTGGAGGGGACGAGCAGTACTTC. The variable domain in full, with the rest retrieved from reference TRBV5-6 and TRBJ2-7, is DAGVTQSPTHLIKTRGQQVTLRCSPKSGHDTVSWYQQALGQGPQFIFQYYEEEERQRGNFPDRFSGHQFPNYSSELNVNALLLGDSALYLCASSLGDRTGGDEQYFGPGTRLTVT.

The V gene is TRBV7-6, the J gene TRBJ2-5; the match to TRBD1 covers 8 bases. CDR1 is SGHVS, CDR2 FNYEAQ, per germline. The CDR3 loop spans 15 amino acids. V lost 4 bases and J lost 1; bases outside the gene matches: 5. CDR3 in amino acids: CASSWGQDSQETQYF. DNA of the CDR3: TGTGCCAGCAGCTGGGGACAGGACTCCCAAGAGACCCAGTACTTC.

The count of this clone is one. The rearrangement uses TRBV7-2 and TRBJ1-1; D unclear. V lost 5 bases to trimming and J lost 2 bases, with 15 bases between them. Germline V gene sequence: CDR1 SGHTA, CDR2 FQGNSA. CDR3 size: 15 residues. The CDR3 protein is CASSPRDQRNTEAFF. In nucleotides, the CDR3 is TGTGCCAGCAGCCCCCGCGATCAACGTAACACTGAAGCTTTCTTT.

The chain is built from TRBV7-3 and TRBJ2-2; weak D call: TRBD1 (6 bases). The CDR3 is 14 amino acids. CDR1 and CDR2 (germline): SGHTA, FQGTGA. The V gene lost 4 bases and the J gene lost 4 bases, with 10 bases spanning the gap. CDR3 loop: CASSSQGTTGELFF. CDR3 sequence (DNA): TGTGCCAGCAGCTCGCAGGGGACCACCGGGGAGCTGTTTTTT.

Remarks on this clone: Distinct nucleotide sequences in the sample also encode this CDR3. V usage is TRBV18 and J usage is TRBJ1-1, with unresolved D. Germline-derived CDR1 and CDR2 are KGHSH and LQKENI. With 3 bases removed from V and 1 base from J, the gap between germline ends came to 6 bases. The CDR3 runs 13 residues. CDR3: CASSPGQNTEAFF. The CDR3 bases are TGTGCCAGCTCACCGGGCCAGAACACTGAAGCTTTCTTT.

V gene TRBV19 combines with J gene TRBJ2-1; 13 bases align to TRBD2. The J segment lost 1 base and the V segment lost 6 bases, leaving 15 bases of the junction unmatched. CDR1 is LNHDA, CDR2 SQIVND, per germline (reference sequence). The CDR3 loop spans 20 amino acids. The CDR3 is CASRKRGYTSGRASYNEQFF. The CDR3 bases are TGTGCCAGTAGGAAAAGGGGCTATACTAGCGGGAGGGCATCCTACAATGAGCAGTTCTTC.

This rearrangement joins TRBV2 to TRBJ2-7; 8 bases fit TRBD1. Germline V gives CDR1 SNHLY, CDR2 FYNNEI. V shed 6 bases and J 4 bases; nucleotides not matched to a gene: 8. The CDR3 loop spans 14 amino acids. Here the CDR3 reads CASREQGESYEQYF. As DNA, the CDR3 is TGTGCCAGCAGGGAACAGGGGGAGTCGTACGAGCAGTACTTC.

This clone was found a few times. The genes are TRBV5-4 and TRBJ2-7, with 7 positions matching TRBD1. The CDR3 extends over 13 amino acids. J gave up 0 bases and V 7 bases, and 4 bases lay outside the gene matches. Per germline, CDR1 SGHNT and CDR2 YYREEE (reference sequence). Written as DNA, the CDR3 is TGTGCCAGCCGGGACAGCAGCTCCTACGAGCAGTACTTC. Translated: CASRDSSSYEQYF.

V gene TRBV18 combines with J gene TRBJ1-4; D is uncertain. Trimming left V 5 bases short and J 7 bases short, with 11 bases between. Germline CDR1 KGHSH, CDR2 LQKENI. The CDR3 consists of 13 residues. The DNA for the CDR3 is TGTGCCAGCTCATCCAAGACTCCTGAAAAACTGTTTTTT. This translates into CASSSKTPEKLFF.

This chain links TRBV19 with TRBJ1-6; D call uncertain. Trimming stripped 4 bases from V and 2 bases from J, with 12 bases between. Germline V gene sequence: CDR1 LNHDA, CDR2 SQIVND (reference sequence). The CDR3 has 16 residues. CDR3 in amino acids: CASSTLGRAYNSPLHF. CDR3 sequence (DNA): TGTGCCAGTAGTACCTTAGGGAGGGCCTATAATTCACCCCTCCACTTT.

The chain couples TRBV7-9 to TRBJ2-7; D remains ambiguous. The CDR3 is made up of 12 amino acids. Germline V gene lookup returns CDR1 SEHNR and CDR2 FQNEAQ (reference sequence). V lost 6 bases, J lost 6 bases, and 12 bases lay in between. CDR3 coding DNA: TGTGCCAGCAGTCTAGTAGTATTCGAGCAGTACTTC. As protein: CASSLVVFEQYF.

CDR3 bases: TGTGCCAGCAGCCAAGATCGGGGTAGCGGGGGTTCTTGGTCCTACGAGCAGTACTTC. Amino acids: CASSQDRGSGGSWSYEQYF. This chain links TRBV4-2 with TRBJ2-7, with 9 positions matching TRBD2. Germline V lookup: CDR1 LGHNA, CDR2 YNFKEQ. Unmatched junction bases numbered 13, after V lost 0 bases and J lost 1 base. This CDR3 comprises 19 residues.

The CDR3 coding sequence is TGTGCCAGCAGCTTGGGGACAGACTACTCCTACAATGAGCAGTTCTTC. This sequence encodes CASSLGTDYSYNEQFF. The rearrangement links TRBV5-6 to TRBJ2-1, with a possible D match to TRBD1 (6 bases). There are 16 residues in the CDR3. Trimming pared 0 bases from V and 0 bases from J, leaving 10 bases between. Germline CDR1 and CDR2: SGHDT and YYEEEE.

This chain links TRBV27 with TRBJ1-2, with D maybe TRBD1 (5 bases). Germline CDR1 and CDR2: MNHEY and SMNVEV (reference sequence). This CDR3 has 14 amino acids. Trimming removed 2 bases from V and 8 bases from J, with 15 bases in between. CDR3 in amino acids: CASSLLGGVEGYTF. The CDR3 DNA follows: TGTGCCAGCAGTTTACTCGGGGGGGTAGAGGGCTACACCTTC.

The chain combines TRBV4-2 with TRBJ2-3, with 7 bases lining up with TRBD2. The CDR3 loop spans 16 amino acids. V was clipped by 1 base and J by 2 bases; unmatched bases: 6. The germline CDR1 and CDR2 sequences are LGHNA and YNFKEQ. This CDR3 reads CASSQGDSGYTDTQYF. CDR3 coding DNA: TGTGCCAGCAGCCAAGGGGATAGCGGGTACACAGATACGCAGTATTTT.

The chain joins TRBV19 to TRBJ1-5; D call uncertain. Trimming removed 7 bases from V and 6 bases from J, with 19 bases in between. This CDR3 comprises 15 residues. Germline V gene data show CDR1 as LNHDA and CDR2 as SQIVND (reference sequence). As DNA, the CDR3 is TGTGCCAGTATGGACGGCGGGGAAATAGGTCAGCCCCAGCATTTT. Protein product: CASMDGGEIGQPQHF.

The rearrangement joins TRBV30 to TRBJ2-5, with 7 bases that match TRBD1. The trim removed 7 bases at V and 3 bases at J, leaving 5 bases unmatched. CDR1 and CDR2 (germline): GTSNPN, SVGIG (reference sequence). This CDR3 region has 12 residues. CDR3 DNA sequence: TGTGCCTTTAACAGGGGCGAAGAGACCCAGTACTTC. Encoded protein: CAFNRGEETQYF. Looking up the rest from reference TRBV30 and TRBJ2-5 gives the full variable domain: SQTIHQWPATLVQPVGSPLSLECTVEGTSNPNLYWYRQAAGRGLQLLFYSVGIGQISSEVPQNLSASRPQDRQFILSSKKLLLSDSGFYLCAFNRGEETQYFGPGTRLLVL.

There are many counts of this clone. V is TRBV6-1 and J is TRBJ2-7, with TRBD2 identical over 11 bases. Germline-derived CDR1 and CDR2 are MNHNS and SASEGT. The CDR3 contains 18 residues. The V and J ends lost 2 bases and 6 bases, in that order; junction bases with no gene match: 15. The CDR3: CASSETLAGGPTQTEQYF. CDR3 DNA sequence: TGTGCCAGCAGTGAAACTTTAGCGGGGGGGCCGACCCAAACCGAGCAGTACTTC.

This chain connects TRBV18 to TRBJ1-6, with TRBD1 matching 11 bases. V was pared by 4 bases and J by 9 bases, with 5 bases of the junction left unmatched. This CDR3 contains 15 residues. Germline CDR1 is KGHSH and CDR2 is LQKENI. CDR3 in amino acids: CASSLGQGASSPLHF. The CDR3 DNA sequence: TGTGCCAGCTCACTCGGACAGGGGGCGAGTTCACCCCTCCACTTT.

This sequence joins TRBV5-8 and TRBJ2-5; D possibly corresponds to TRBD1 (6 bases). V was trimmed by 2 bases and J by 4 bases, leaving 21 bases between them. The CDR3 extends over 17 amino acids. Germline CDR1 SGHTS, CDR2 YDEGEE. The CDR3 reads CASSFGQLGKGGETQYF. CDR3 coding DNA: TGTGCCAGCAGCTTCGGACAGCTGGGGAAAGGGGGAGAGACCCAGTACTTC.